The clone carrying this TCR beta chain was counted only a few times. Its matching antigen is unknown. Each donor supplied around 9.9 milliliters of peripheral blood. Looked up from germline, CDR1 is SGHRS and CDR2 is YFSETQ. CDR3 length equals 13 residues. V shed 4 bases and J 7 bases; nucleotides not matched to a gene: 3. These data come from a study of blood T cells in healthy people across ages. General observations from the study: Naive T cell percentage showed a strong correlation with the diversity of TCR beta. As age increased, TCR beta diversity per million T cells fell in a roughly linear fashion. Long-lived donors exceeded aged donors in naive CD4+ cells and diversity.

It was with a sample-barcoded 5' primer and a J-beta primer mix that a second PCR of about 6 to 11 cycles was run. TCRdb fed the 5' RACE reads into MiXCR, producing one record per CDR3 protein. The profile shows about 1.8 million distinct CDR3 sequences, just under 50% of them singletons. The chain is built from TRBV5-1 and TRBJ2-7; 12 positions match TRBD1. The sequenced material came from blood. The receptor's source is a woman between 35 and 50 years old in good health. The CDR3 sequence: CASSRDRGQEQYF. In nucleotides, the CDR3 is TGCGCCAGCAGCCGGGACAGGGGGCAAGAGCAGTACTTC.